Listed here are 14 T cell receptor beta chains from one sample, sequenced in a study of cytomegalovirus exposure and HLA in healthy donors. 13 Jbeta primers and 60 Vbeta primers were used for the PCR. Libraries were prepared by immunoSEQ multiplex PCR; TCRdb keeps only in-frame clonotypes and omits some of them. The data show 95,000 to 100,000 clones, less than 80% seen once. The sample comprised PBMCs. The receptors stem from a man aged 35 to 55 in good health and CMV-seronegative.

This rearrangement joins TRBV7-5 to TRBJ1-6. TRBV7-5 is a pseudogene segment. The CDR3 is 15 amino acids. The CDR3 region has the DNA TGTGTCAGAAGCCTTCGGTTGGGGAGGGATTCACCCCTCCACTTT. Amino acid sequence: CVRSLRLGRDSPLHF.

DNA of the CDR3: TGTGCCAGCAGCGTAGGATTAGGGGGTTGGGAAAAACTGTTTTTT. It is translated as CASSVGLGGWEKLFF. The rearrangement uses TRBV9 and TRBJ1-4; D is perhaps TRBD1 (6 bases). Germline assignment: CDR1 SGDLS and CDR2 YYNGEE. The V and J ends lost 0 bases and 8 bases respectively, with 14 bases between them. The CDR3 covers 15 residues.

The chain joins TRBV7-2 to TRBJ2-5, with D possibly matching TRBD1 (6 bases). The better agreement between TRBJ2-7 and the DNA end casts doubt on the J call. Germline V gene sequence: CDR1 SGHTA, CDR2 FQGNSA. The CDR3 has 15 residues. The CDR3 DNA reads TGTGCCAGCAGCTTGACGACAGGTAATAAGTACGAGCAGTACTTC. It yields the protein CASSLTTGNKYEQYF.

The chain links TRBV7-9 to TRBJ2-7, with D maybe TRBD1 (6 bases). The V end lost 6 bases, the J end lost 7 bases, and 22 bases lay between the germline ends. CDR1 and CDR2 (germline): SEHNR, FQNEAQ (reference sequence). CDR3 length equals 15 residues. The DNA for the CDR3 is TGTGCCAGCAGTCCCGGGACACGGCTTTCGGGAGAGCAGTACTTC. Translating gives CASSPGTRLSGEQYF.

Only a few counts were recorded for this clone. The chain has TRBV29-1 and TRBJ2-7, with 7 nucleotides matching TRBD2. CDR3 length: 12 amino acids. Per germline, CDR1 SQVTM and CDR2 ANQGSEA. V was clipped by 6 bases and J by 6 bases; unmatched bases: 8. As DNA, the CDR3 is TGCAGCGTAAGACGGGAGGCAGGCGAGCAGTACTTC. Its protein is CSVRREAGEQYF.

V gene TRBV6-1 combines with J gene TRBJ2-7, with 9 bases that match TRBD1. The germline V gene encodes CDR1 MNHNS and CDR2 SASEGT. Trimming removed 4 bases from V and 3 bases from J; junction bases left unmatched: 7. CDR3 length: 15 amino acids. This chain's CDR3 is CASSVRTGEGYEQYF. The CDR3, as DNA: TGTGCCAGCAGTGTAAGGACAGGGGAGGGCTACGAGCAGTACTTC.

A few counts support this clone. V is TRBV7-9 and J is TRBJ2-5; 12 bases fit TRBD2. Trimming removed 5 bases from V and 5 bases from J; junction bases left unmatched: 6. This CDR3 spans 15 amino acids. In germline, CDR1 is SEHNR, CDR2 FQNEAQ (reference sequence). CDR3 DNA: TGTGCCAGCAGCGCAGGACTAGCGGGACTTGAGACCCAGTACTTC. Its translation: CASSAGLAGLETQYF.

The chain joins TRBV7-9 to TRBJ2-5; TRBD1 matches 10 bases. The better agreement between TRBJ2-7 and the DNA end casts doubt on the J call. CDR3 length: 14 residues. Germline CDR1 SEHNR, CDR2 FQNEAQ (reference sequence). The CDR3 sequence is CASSLPGTGAEQYF. DNA of the CDR3: TGTGCCAGCAGCTTACCGGGGACAGGGGCCGAGCAGTACTTC.

The chain combines TRBV7-6 with TRBJ2-3, with 8 nucleotides matching TRBD2. J was trimmed by 4 bases and V by 5 bases; bases with no gene match: 5. The CDR3 sequence is 14 residues long. Looked up from germline, CDR1 is SGHVS and CDR2 is FNYEAQ. The CDR3 DNA reads as TGTGCCAGCAGCAGAAGCGGGGGCGCAGATACGCAGTATTTT. The encoded protein is CASSRSGGADTQYF.

Notes on this clone: Sequence at one end of the junction differs from germline and may be a read error. The chain uses TRBV7-9 and TRBJ2-1; 7 bases align to TRBD2. The germline V gene has CDR1 SEHNR and CDR2 FQNEAQ (reference sequence). The CDR3 runs 17 residues. The CDR3 loop is CSSSFIAGPSSYNEQFF. CDR3 nucleotide sequence: TGTTCCAGCAGCTTCATAGCGGGCCCTAGCTCCTACAATGAGCAGTTCTTC.

This rearrangement joins TRBV28 to TRBJ2-7; 7 nucleotides align to TRBD2. The J segment lost 2 bases and the V segment lost 6 bases, leaving 10 bases of the junction unmatched. CDR1 is MDHEN, CDR2 SYDVKM, per germline. This CDR3 has 15 amino acids. The DNA of the CDR3 is TGTGCCAGCAGCTGGGGGGGTAGGGGTCCCTACGAGCAGTACTTC. As protein: CASSWGGRGPYEQYF.

The rearrangement links TRBV27 to TRBJ2-1, with TRBD1 identical over 7 bases. J gave up 10 bases and V 8 bases, and 23 bases lay outside the gene matches. The CDR3 runs to 17 residues. The germline CDR1 and CDR2 sequences are MNHEY and SMNVEV (reference sequence). The CDR3 sequence is CASHLLLDRDPTGEQFF. The CDR3 nucleotides read TGTGCCAGCCATCTGCTACTAGACAGGGATCCTACTGGAGAGCAGTTCTTC.

This sequence joins TRBV9 and TRBJ2-3, with D possibly matching TRBD1 (6 bases). CDR1 and CDR2 from the germline V gene are SGDLS and YYNGEE. The CDR3 contains 13 residues. Trimming took off 0 bases at V and 6 bases at J, with 8 bases between the two ends. Here the CDR3 reads CASSVERGDTQYF. In DNA, the CDR3 is TGTGCCAGCAGCGTAGAGAGGGGGGATACGCAGTATTTT.

CDR3 loop: CASQVPGNNQPQHF. CDR3 in DNA: TGTGCCAGTCAGGTCCCAGGAAACAATCAGCCCCAGCATTTT. The chain couples TRBV28 to TRBJ1-5; no clear D. The germline CDR1 and CDR2 sequences are MDHEN and SYDVKM. This CDR3 has 14 residues. Trimming cost V 9 bases and J 3 bases, with 15 bases left between them.